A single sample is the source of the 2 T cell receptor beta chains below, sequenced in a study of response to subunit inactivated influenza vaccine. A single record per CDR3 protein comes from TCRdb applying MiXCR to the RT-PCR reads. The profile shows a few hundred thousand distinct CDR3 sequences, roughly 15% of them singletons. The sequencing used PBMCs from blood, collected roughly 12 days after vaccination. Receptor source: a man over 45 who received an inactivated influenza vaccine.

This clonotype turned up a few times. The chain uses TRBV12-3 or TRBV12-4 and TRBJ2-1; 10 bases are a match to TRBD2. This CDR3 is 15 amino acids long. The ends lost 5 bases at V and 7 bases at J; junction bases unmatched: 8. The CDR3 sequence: CASSIPAGGQNEQFF. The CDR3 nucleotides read TGTGCCAGCAGTATTCCAGCGGGGGGGCAGAATGAGCAGTTCTTC.

CDR3 loop: CASSPLAGGRETQYF. In DNA form, the CDR3 reads TGCGCCAGCAGCCCCTTAGCGGGAGGGAGGGAGACCCAGTACTTC. The gene calls are TRBV4-3 and TRBJ2-5, with 11 bases lining up with TRBD2. The CDR3 runs to 15 residues. Germline lookup yields CDR1 LGHNA and CDR2 YSLEER. V trimming: 4 bases; J trimming: 5 bases; junction bases outside the gene matches: 6.